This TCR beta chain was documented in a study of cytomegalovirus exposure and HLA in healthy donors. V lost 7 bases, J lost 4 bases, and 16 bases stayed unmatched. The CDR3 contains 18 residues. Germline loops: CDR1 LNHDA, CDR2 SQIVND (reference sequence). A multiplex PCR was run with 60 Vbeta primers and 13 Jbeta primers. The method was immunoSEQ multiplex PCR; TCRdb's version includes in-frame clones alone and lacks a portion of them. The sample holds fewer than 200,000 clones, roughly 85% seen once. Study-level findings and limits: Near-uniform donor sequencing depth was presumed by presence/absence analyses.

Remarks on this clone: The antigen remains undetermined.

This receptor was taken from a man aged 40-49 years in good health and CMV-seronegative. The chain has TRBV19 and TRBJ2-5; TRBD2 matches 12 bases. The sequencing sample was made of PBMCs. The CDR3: CASTHDRRLAGVPETQYF. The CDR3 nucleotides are TGTGCCAGTACCCATGACAGAAGACTAGCGGGAGTGCCAGAGACCCAGTACTTC.